A selection of T cell receptor beta chains follows, all from one sample in a study of blood T cell repertoires in COVID-19. Method: immunoSEQ multiplex PCR; TCRdb's copy keeps in-frame clones and lacks some. This table has more than 200,000 clones, 82% appearing once. Source material: peripheral blood. The source of these receptors is a woman aged 80 or over with COVID-19, enrolled during active disease. Each CDR3 is given without its conserved first and last residue.

>TRBJ1-2|TRBV3-1/TRBV3-2
ASSQLSYGYT
>TRBJ2-5|TRBV6-5
ASRPSLDQETQY
>TRBJ2-1|TRBV2
ASRRAGVYNEQF
>TRBJ1-1|TRBV6-5
ASSPGTRNTEAF
>TRBJ2-3|TRBV7-2
ASSLAGASGTDTQY
>TRBJ2-2|TRBV6-4
ASRPGQGYTGELF
>TRBJ1-6|TRBV5-1
ASSKTGDNSPLH
>TRBJ2-1|TRBV7-3
ASSLSHSSYNEQF
>TRBJ2-7|TRBV19
ASSRETSPIEQY
>TRBJ1-2|TRBV28
ASGGVVYGYT
>TRBJ2-5|TRBV9
ASSALPGQEETQY
>TRBJ2-5|TRBV15
ATSRQAVEETQY
>TRBJ2-7|TRBV29-1
SVGTGALTYEQY
>TRBJ1-6|TRBV3-1/TRBV3-2
ASSTKSVGNSPLH
>TRBJ2-1|TRBV7-9
ASSLRQYNEQF
>TRBJ1-2|TRBV5-8
ATAPTVLHYGYT
>TRBJ1-5|TRBV28
ASSPGRGVNQPQH
>TRBJ2-7|TRBV7-2
ASSLVTADSYEQY
>TRBJ2-3|TRBV7-9
ASSRDRKTDTQY
>TRBJ2-7|TRBV3-1/TRBV3-2
ASSPGQGPTKQY
>TRBJ1-4|TRBV9
ASSAGASNEKLF
>TRBJ1-2|TRBV28
ASSPPGGGRYGYT
>TRBJ2-3|TRBV29-1
SGSSGGALDTQY
>TRBJ1-2|TRBV28
ASSLPVGQGTYGYT
>TRBJ1-3|TRBV28
ASSFRATRSGNTIY
>TRBJ2-5|TRBV11-2
ASSLGLASQETQY
>TRBJ1-1|TRBV3-1/TRBV3-2
ASSQGRPGSTEAF
>TRBJ1-1|TRBV7-2
ASSFRGQWGEAF
>TRBJ1-1|TRBV6-5
ASSYWDRGVAEAF
>TRBJ1-2|TRBV19
ASSTPLTGDGYT